This T cell receptor beta chain came from a study of T cell repertoires in cytomegalovirus infection. The wider study: CMV infection plus the matching HLA type was flagged by public TCR beta signatures.

The trim removed 3 bases at V and 8 bases at J, leaving 12 bases unmatched. This CDR3 is 14 amino acids long. Germline V gene sequence: CDR1 SQVTM, CDR2 ANQGSEA. With regard to this clonotype: The antigen remains unidentified.

Each CDR3 protein gets one entry after TCRdb re-called the reads with MiXCR. The sample lists approximately 630,000 distinct CDR3 sequences; approximately 24% were seen once. Study-wide results and limits: HLA-C-restricted CMV clonotypes gave the most frequent clonotype in two of eight donors. Identification of carriers of CMV plus the relevant HLA was performed using cumulative public TCR beta family frequency.

The source is a human donor in good health (CMV status not recorded). Some clones in this sample may be carry-over from other donors' samples. Sequencing was carried out using CD8+ T cells from PBMCs. The chain carries TRBV29-1 and TRBJ1-1, with 7 positions matching TRBD1. CDR3 residues: CSVDDGGPTGEAFF. The CDR3 bases are TGCAGCGTTGACGATGGGGGCCCGACAGGGGAAGCTTTCTTT.